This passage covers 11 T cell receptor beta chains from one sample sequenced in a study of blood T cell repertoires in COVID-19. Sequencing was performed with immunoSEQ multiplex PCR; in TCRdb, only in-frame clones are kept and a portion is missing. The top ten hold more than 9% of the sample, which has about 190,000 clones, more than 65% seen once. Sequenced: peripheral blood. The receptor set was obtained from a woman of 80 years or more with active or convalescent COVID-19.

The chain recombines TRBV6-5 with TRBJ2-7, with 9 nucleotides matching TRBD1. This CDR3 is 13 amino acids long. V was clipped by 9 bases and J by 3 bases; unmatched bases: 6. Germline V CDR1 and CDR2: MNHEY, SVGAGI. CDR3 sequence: CASSTGGIYEQYF. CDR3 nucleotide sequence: TGTGCCAGTTCCACAGGGGGCATCTACGAGCAGTACTTC.

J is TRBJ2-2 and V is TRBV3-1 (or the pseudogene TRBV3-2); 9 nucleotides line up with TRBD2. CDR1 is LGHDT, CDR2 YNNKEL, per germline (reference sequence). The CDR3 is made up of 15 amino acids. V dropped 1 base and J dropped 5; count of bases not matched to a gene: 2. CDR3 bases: TGTGCCAGCAGCCAAGTTGCGGGAGGGACCGGGGAGCTGTTTTTT. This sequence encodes CASSQVAGGTGELFF.

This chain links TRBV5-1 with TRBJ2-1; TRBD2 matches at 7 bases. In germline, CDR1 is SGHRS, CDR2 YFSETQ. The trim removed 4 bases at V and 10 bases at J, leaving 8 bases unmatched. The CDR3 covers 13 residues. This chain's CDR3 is CASSRRTGGEQFF. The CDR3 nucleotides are TGCGCCAGCAGCCGCCGGACCGGGGGGGAGCAGTTCTTC.

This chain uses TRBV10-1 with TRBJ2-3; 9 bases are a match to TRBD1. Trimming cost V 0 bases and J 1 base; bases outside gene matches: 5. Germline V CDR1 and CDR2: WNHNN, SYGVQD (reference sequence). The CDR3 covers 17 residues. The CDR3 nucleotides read TGCGCCAGCAGTGAGTCGGGGACAGGGAATGGCACAGATACGCAGTATTTT. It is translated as CASSESGTGNGTDTQYF.

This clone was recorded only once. CDR3 sequence reads: CASSLSITEAFF. In DNA form, the CDR3 reads TGTGCCAGCAGTCTGTCTATCACTGAAGCTTTCTTT. The rearrangement joins TRBV6-5 to TRBJ1-1, with D unclear. The V gene's germline CDR1 is MNHEY and CDR2 SVGAGI. Trimming took 5 bases from V and 4 from J, leaving 8 bases between them. The CDR3 is made up of 12 amino acids.

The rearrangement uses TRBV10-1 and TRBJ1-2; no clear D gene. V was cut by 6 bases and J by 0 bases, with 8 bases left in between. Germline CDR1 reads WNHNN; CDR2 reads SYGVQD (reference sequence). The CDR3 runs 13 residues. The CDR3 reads CASSPSSNYGYTF. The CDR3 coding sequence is TGCGCCAGCAGCCCCAGTTCTAACTATGGCTACACCTTC.

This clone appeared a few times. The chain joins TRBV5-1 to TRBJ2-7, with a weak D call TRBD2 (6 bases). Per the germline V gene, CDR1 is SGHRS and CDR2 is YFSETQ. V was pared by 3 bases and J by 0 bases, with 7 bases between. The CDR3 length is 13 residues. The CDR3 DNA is TGCGCCAGCAGCTCGGGAGACTCCTACGAGCAGTACTTC. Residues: CASSSGDSYEQYF.

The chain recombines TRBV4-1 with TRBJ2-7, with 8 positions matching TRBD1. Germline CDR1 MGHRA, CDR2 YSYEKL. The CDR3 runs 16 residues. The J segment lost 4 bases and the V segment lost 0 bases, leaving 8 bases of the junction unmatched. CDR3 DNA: TGCGCCAGCAGCCAAGAGAGGACAGGGTCCTCGTACGAGCAGTACTTC. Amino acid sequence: CASSQERTGSSYEQYF.

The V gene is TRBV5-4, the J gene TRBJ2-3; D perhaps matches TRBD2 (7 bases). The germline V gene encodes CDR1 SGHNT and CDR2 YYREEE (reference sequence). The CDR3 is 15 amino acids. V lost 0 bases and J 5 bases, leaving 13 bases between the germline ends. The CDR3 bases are TGTGCCAGCAGCTTGGTCGGGGGGCCGGGAGATACGCAGTATTTT. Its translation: CASSLVGGPGDTQYF.

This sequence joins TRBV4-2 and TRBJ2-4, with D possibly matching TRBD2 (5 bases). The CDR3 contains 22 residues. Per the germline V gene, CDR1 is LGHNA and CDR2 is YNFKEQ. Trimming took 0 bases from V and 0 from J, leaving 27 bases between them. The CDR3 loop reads CASSQDSLKAGTSNLAKNIQYF. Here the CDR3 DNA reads TGTGCCAGCAGCCAAGATTCTCTGAAGGCGGGTACTTCGAACTTAGCCAAAAACATTCAGTACTTC.

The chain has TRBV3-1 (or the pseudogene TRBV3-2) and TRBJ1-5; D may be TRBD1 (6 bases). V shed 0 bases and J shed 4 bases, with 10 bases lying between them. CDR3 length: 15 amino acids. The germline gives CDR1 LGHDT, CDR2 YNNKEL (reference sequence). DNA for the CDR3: TGTGCCAGCAGCCAAGACAGGGGCCCAAATCAGCCCCAGCATTTT. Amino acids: CASSQDRGPNQPQHF.